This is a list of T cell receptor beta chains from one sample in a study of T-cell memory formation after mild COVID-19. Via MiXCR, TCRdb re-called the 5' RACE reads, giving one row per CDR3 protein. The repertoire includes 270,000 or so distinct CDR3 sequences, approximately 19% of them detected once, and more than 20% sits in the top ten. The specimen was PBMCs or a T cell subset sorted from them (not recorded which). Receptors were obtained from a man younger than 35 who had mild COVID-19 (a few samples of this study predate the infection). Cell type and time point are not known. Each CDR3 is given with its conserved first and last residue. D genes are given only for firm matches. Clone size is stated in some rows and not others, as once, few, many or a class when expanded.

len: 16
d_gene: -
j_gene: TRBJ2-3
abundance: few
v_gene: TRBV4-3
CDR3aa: CASSQGPSGGTDTQYF
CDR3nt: TGCGCCAGCAGCCAAGGTCCCAGTGGAGGCACAGATACGCAGTATTTT

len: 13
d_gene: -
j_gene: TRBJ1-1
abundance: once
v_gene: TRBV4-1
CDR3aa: CASSQRSQAEAFF
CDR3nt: TGCGCCAGCAGCCAACGGAGTCAAGCTGAAGCTTTCTTT

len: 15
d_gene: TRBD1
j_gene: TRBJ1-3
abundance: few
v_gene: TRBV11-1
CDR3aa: CASSSTGGEGNTIYF
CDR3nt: TGTGCCAGCAGCTCTACAGGGGGCGAAGGAAACACCATATATTTT

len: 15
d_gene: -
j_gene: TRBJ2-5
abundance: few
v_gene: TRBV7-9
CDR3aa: CASSPPDAEQETQYF
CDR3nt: TGTGCCAGCAGCCCCCCGGACGCGGAGCAGGAGACCCAGTACTTC

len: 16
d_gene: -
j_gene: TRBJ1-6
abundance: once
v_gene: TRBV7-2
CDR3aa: CASSSGPASYNSPLHF
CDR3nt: TGTGCCAGCAGTTCGGGGCCCGCCTCCTATAATTCACCCCTCCACTTT

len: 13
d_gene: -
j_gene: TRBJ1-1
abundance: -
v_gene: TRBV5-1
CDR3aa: CASSLIVDTEAFF
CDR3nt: TGCGCCAGCAGCTTGATTGTCGACACTGAAGCTTTCTTT

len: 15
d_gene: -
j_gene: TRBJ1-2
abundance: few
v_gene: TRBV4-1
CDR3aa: CASSLEGGRPGGYTF
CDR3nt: TGCGCCAGCAGCCTCGAGGGGGGGCGCCCGGGTGGCTACACCTTC

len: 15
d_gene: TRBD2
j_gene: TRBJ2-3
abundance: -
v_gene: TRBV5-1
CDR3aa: CASSLLPGLTDTQYF
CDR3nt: TGCGCCAGCAGCCTCCTACCGGGACTAACAGATACGCAGTATTTT

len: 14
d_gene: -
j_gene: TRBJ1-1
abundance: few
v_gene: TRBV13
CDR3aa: CASSLGHGNTEAFF
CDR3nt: TGTGCCAGCAGCTTAGGACACGGGAACACTGAAGCTTTCTTT

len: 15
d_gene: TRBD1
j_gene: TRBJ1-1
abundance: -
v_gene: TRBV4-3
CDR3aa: CASSPGDRADTEAFF
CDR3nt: TGCGCCAGCAGCCCAGGGGACAGGGCCGACACTGAAGCTTTCTTT

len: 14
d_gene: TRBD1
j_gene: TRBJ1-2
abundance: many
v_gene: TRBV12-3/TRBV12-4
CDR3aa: CASSSGQANYGYTF
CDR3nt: TGTGCCAGCAGTTCGGGACAGGCAAACTATGGCTACACCTTC

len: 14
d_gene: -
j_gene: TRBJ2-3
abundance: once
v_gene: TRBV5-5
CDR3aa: CASSPQAATDTQYF
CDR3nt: TGTGCCAGCAGCCCACAGGCCGCCACAGATACGCAGTATTTT

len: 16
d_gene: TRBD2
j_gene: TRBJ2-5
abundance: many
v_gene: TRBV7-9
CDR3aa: CASSLPSGGIRETQYF
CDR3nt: TGTGCCAGCAGCCTTCCTAGCGGGGGGATAAGAGAGACCCAGTACTTC

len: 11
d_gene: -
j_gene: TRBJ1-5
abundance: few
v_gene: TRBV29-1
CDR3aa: CSVGEDQPQHF
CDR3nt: TGCAGCGTGGGGGAAGATCAGCCCCAGCATTTT

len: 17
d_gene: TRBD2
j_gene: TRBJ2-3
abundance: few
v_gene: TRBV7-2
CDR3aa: CASSSYERGGYTDTQYF
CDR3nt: TGTGCCAGCAGCTCCTATGAGCGGGGGGGATACACAGATACGCAGTATTTT

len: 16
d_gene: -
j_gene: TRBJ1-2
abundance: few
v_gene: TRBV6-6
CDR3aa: CASSYQGGNDVDGYTF
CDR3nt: TGTGCCAGCAGTTACCAGGGAGGTAATGACGTTGATGGCTACACCTTC

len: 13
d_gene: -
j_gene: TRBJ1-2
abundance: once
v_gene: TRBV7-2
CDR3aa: CASAPREVYGYTF
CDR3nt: TGTGCCAGCGCTCCCCGGGAGGTCTATGGCTACACCTTC

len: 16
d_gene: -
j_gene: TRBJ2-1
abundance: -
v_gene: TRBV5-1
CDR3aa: CASSWGQGGSYNEQFF
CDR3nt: TGCGCCAGCAGCTGGGGCCAGGGAGGCTCCTACAATGAGCAGTTCTTC

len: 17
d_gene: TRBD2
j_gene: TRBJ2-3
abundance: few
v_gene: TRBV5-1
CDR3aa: CASSSQTSGGFTDTQYF
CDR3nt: TGCGCCAGCAGCTCCCAAACTAGCGGGGGGTTCACAGATACGCAGTATTTT

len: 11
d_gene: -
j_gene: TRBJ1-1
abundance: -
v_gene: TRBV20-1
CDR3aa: CSARGPEKAFF
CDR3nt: TGCAGTGCTAGAGGTCCGGAGAAAGCTTTCTTT

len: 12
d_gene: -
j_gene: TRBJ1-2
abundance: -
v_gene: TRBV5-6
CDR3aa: CASSPDGYGYTF
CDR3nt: TGTGCCAGCAGCCCCGACGGCTATGGCTACACCTTC

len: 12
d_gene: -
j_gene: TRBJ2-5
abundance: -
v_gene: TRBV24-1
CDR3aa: CATSDFLGAQYF
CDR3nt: TGTGCCACCAGTGATTTTCTCGGAGCCCAGTACTTC

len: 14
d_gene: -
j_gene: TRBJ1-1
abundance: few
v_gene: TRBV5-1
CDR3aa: CASSLVGQNTEAFF
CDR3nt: TGCGCCAGCAGCTTGGTCGGGCAGAACACTGAAGCTTTCTTT

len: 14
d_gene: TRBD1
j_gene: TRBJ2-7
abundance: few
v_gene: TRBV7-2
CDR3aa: CASSTRDRNYEQYF
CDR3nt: TGTGCCAGCAGCACTCGGGACAGAAACTACGAGCAGTACTTC

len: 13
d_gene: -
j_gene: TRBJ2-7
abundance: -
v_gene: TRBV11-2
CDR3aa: CASRMRTDSEQYF
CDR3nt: TGTGCCAGCAGAATGAGGACAGACTCCGAGCAGTACTTC

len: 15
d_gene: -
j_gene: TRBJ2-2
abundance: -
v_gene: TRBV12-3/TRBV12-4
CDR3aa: CASSGTPIAPGELFF
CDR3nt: TGTGCCAGCAGTGGGACTCCGATCGCCCCCGGGGAGCTGTTTTTT

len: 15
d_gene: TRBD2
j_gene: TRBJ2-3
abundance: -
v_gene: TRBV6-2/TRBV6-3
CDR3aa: CASGSAGEGEDTQYF
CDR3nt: TGTGCCAGCGGTTCAGCGGGGGAGGGGGAAGATACGCAGTATTTT

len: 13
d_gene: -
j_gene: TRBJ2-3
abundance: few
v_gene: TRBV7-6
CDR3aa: CASSLRIGDTQYF
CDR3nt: TGTGCCAGCAGCTTGAGAATCGGAGATACGCAGTATTTT

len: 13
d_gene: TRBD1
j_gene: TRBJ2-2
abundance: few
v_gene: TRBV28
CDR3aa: CASWTGYTGELFF
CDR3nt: TGTGCCAGTTGGACAGGCTACACCGGGGAGCTGTTTTTT

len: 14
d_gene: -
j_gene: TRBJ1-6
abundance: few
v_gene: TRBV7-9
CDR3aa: CASSRGQYNSPLHF
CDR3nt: TGTGCCAGCAGCCGCGGACAGTATAATTCACCCCTCCACTTT

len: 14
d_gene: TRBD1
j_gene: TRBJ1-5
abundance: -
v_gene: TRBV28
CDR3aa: CASSLGTGAQPQHF
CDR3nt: TGTGCCAGCAGTTTAGGGACAGGGGCTCAGCCCCAGCATTTT

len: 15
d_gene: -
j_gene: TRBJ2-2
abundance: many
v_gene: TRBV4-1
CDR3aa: CASSPPGLNTGELFF
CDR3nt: TGCGCCAGCAGCCCGCCAGGTCTGAACACCGGGGAGCTGTTTTTT

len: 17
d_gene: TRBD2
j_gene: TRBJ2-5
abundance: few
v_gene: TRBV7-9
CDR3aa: CASSSPYGAGVQETQYF
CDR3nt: TGTGCCAGCAGCTCACCCTATGGAGCGGGGGTCCAAGAGACCCAGTACTTC

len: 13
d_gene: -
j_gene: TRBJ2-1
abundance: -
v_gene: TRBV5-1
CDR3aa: CASSLAISNEQFF
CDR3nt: TGCGCCAGCAGCTTGGCCATAAGCAATGAGCAGTTCTTC

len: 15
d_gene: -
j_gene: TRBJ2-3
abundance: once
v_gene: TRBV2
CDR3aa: CASTEQGTSTDTQYF
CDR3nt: TGTGCCAGCACCGAACAGGGCACTAGCACAGATACGCAGTATTTT

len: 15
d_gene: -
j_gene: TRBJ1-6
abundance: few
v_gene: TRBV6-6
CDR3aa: CASITTPSRGIPLHF
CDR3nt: TGTGCCAGCATTACTACTCCTAGTCGGGGAATACCCCTCCACTTT

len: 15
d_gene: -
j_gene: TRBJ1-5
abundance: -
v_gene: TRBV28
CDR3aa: CASLSSDRSNQPQHF
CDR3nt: TGTGCCAGCTTATCCTCGGATCGGAGCAATCAGCCCCAGCATTTT

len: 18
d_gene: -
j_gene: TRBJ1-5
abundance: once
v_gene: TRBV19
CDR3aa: CASPSQGRVKNSNQPQHF
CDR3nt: TGTGCCAGTCCAAGCCAGGGGAGGGTAAAGAATAGCAATCAGCCCCAGCATTTT

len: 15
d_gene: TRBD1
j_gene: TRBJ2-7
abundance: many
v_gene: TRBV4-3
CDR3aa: CASSQGAGQGYEQYF
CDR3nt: TGCGCCAGCAGCCAAGGAGCCGGACAGGGCTACGAGCAGTACTTC

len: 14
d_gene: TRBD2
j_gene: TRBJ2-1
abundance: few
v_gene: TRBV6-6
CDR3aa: CASSSGPTGGEQFF
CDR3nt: TGTGCCAGCAGCTCCGGACCCACCGGGGGGGAGCAGTTCTTC

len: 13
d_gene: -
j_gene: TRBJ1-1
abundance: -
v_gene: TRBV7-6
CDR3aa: CASSSRINTEAFF
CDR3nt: TGTGCCAGCAGCTCACGGATTAACACTGAAGCTTTCTTT

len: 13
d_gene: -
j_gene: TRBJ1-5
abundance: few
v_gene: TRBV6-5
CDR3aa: CASRRQGNQPQHF
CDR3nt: TGTGCCAGCAGGCGACAGGGCAATCAGCCCCAGCATTTT

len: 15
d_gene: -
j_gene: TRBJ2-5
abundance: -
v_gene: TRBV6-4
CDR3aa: CASSDPQGRGETQYF
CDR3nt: TGTGCCAGCAGTGACCCGCAGGGGCGGGGGGAGACCCAGTACTTC

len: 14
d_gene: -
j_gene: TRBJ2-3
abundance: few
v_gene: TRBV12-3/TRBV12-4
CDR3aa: CASTPTGNTDTQYF
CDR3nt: TGTGCCAGCACCCCGACGGGGAATACAGATACGCAGTATTTT

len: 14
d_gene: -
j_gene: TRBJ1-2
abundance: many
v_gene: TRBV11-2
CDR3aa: CASSLFGSSYGYTF
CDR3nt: TGTGCCAGCAGCTTATTCGGTTCGAGCTATGGCTACACCTTC

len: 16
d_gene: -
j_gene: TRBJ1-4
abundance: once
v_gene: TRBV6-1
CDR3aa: CASSEDSSWGSEKLFF
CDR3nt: TGTGCCAGCAGTGAAGATTCAAGTTGGGGGTCAGAAAAACTGTTTTTT